The T cell receptor (beta chain) described here comes from a study of blood T cell repertoires in COVID-19. On the study more broadly: T cells, B-cell-depleted T cells, or PBMCs supplied cDNA or gDNA.

With 7 bases clipped from V and 4 bases from J, the junction kept 18 bases outside the gene matches. CDR3 length: 18 residues. The V gene's germline CDR1 is SGHRS and CDR2 YFSETQ. Participants were aged about 18 to 89 years from about two dozen US areas. Participants were placed into cohorts based on the clinical history they reported. The repertoire was sequenced with immunoSEQ multiplex PCR; TCRdb's copy has only in-frame clones and lacks some. This sample has 350,000 or so clones, with roughly 87% found just once. The rearrangement links TRBV5-1 to TRBJ2-2; TRBD1 matches at 8 bases. This receptor was obtained from a woman aged 30 to 39 who had recovered from COVID-19. The material sequenced was PBMCs or T cells enriched from blood (not recorded which). CDR3 sequence: CASSRGDRPPRGTGELFF. The CDR3, as DNA: TGCGCCAGCTCAAGGGGGGACAGGCCCCCCCGAGGCACCGGGGAGCTGTTTTTT. Based on the CDR3 plus reference TRBV5-1 and TRBJ2-2, the full variable domain is KAGVTQTPRYLIKTRGQQVTLSCSPISGHRSVSWYQQTPGQGLQFLFEYFSETQRNKGNFPGRFSGRQFSNSRSEMNVSTLELGDSALYLCASSRGDRPPRGTGELFFGEGSRLTVL.